A single sample is the source of the 31 T cell receptor beta chains below, sequenced in a study of technical replicates of blood from a few donors. Data came from immunoSEQ multiplex PCR; TCRdb stores just in-frame clones and leaves some out. The sample lists fewer than 70,000 clones, about 88% occurring once. Sequencing was done on a sample of PBMCs. The receptors were sampled from a human donor in good health. Some clones in this sample may be carry-over from other donors' samples.

The V call is TRBV7-9, the J call TRBJ2-7, with TRBD2 identical over 8 bases. Germline V lookup: CDR1 SEHNR, CDR2 FQNEAQ (reference sequence). The CDR3 length is 13 residues. V shed 6 bases, J shed 7 bases, and the junction held 8 bases outside the gene matches. Here the CDR3 reads CASSAGTRGEQYF. The CDR3 DNA is TGTGCCAGCAGTGCCGGGACTAGGGGAGAGCAGTACTTC. Full variable domain (outside the CDR3, taken from reference TRBV7-9 and TRBJ2-7): DTGVSQNPRHKITKRGQNVTFRCDPISEHNRLYWYRQTLGQGPEFLTYFQNEAQLEKSRLLSDRFSAERPKGSFSTLEIQRTEQGDSAMYLCASSAGTRGEQYFGPGTRLTVT.

The genes are TRBV7-9 and TRBJ1-1; D is perhaps TRBD1 (6 bases). CDR1 is SEHNR and CDR2 is FQNEAQ in the germline V gene (reference sequence). The CDR3 covers 15 residues. Trimming took off 5 bases at V and 3 bases at J, with 16 bases between the two ends. Here the CDR3 DNA reads TGTGCCAGCAGCAGGGGTGGCGGGGGCGACACTGAAGCTTTCTTT. Protein: CASSRGGGGDTEAFF.

This sequence joins TRBV30 and TRBJ2-5, with D unclear. From germline, CDR1 is GTSNPN and CDR2 SVGIG (reference sequence). Deletions cut 4 bases from V and 1 base from J, with 10 bases between. The CDR3 has 13 amino acids. The CDR3 coding sequence is TGTGCCTGGACCGCCCAGGCCCAAGAGACCCAGTACTTC. This gives the protein CAWTAQAQETQYF.

The chain joins TRBV6-1 to TRBJ1-1; 9 bases map to TRBD1. This CDR3 spans 15 amino acids. Germline V gene data show CDR1 as MNHNS and CDR2 as SASEGT. The CDR3 DNA follows: TGTGTCACGGAGGGAGGGAACAGGGGGCACACTGAAGCTTTCTTT. It encodes CVTEGGNRGHTEAFF.

The chain recombines TRBV11-2 with TRBJ2-3; D is possibly TRBD2 (5 bases). V lost 0 bases and J lost 3, with 7 bases in between. CDR3 size: 14 residues. Germline-derived CDR1 and CDR2 are SGHAT and FQNNGV. CDR3 region: CASSLDAGTDTQYF. The CDR3 DNA reads as TGTGCCAGCAGCTTAGATGCGGGTACAGATACGCAGTATTTT.

The rearrangement links TRBV5-1 to TRBJ1-3; 8 bases are a match to TRBD1. Trimming removed 1 base from V and 4 bases from J; junction bases left unmatched: 4. The CDR3 extends over 15 amino acids. Germline V gene data show CDR1 as SGHRS and CDR2 as YFSETQ. CDR3 residues: CASSLSGGDGNTIYF. Written as DNA, the CDR3 is TGCGCCAGCAGCTTGTCAGGGGGCGACGGAAACACCATATATTTT.

The chain carries TRBV5-1 and TRBJ2-5; possible D gene TRBD1, 6 bases. Trimming took off 7 bases at V and 2 bases at J, with 9 bases between the two ends. Germline CDR1 reads SGHRS; CDR2 reads YFSETQ. The CDR3 has 12 amino acids. The CDR3 DNA is TGCGCCAGCGGGACAACGCAAGAGACCCAGTACTTC. Protein product: CASGTTQETQYF.

The chain employs TRBV19 and TRBJ2-5; D may be TRBD1 (5 bases). Germline assignment: CDR1 LNHDA and CDR2 SQIVND (reference sequence). This CDR3 is built from 14 residues. The V and J ends lost 1 base and 3 bases respectively, with 9 bases between them. CDR3 in DNA: TGTGCCAGTAGTATAGGGGGCAAAAAAGAGACCCAGTACTTC. Its protein is CASSIGGKKETQYF.

This rearrangement joins TRBV9 to TRBJ2-7; 12 bases map to TRBD1. Germline loops: CDR1 SGDLS, CDR2 YYNGEE. CDR3 length: 15 amino acids. Trimming at V came to 0 bases and at J to 4 bases, leaving 2 bases not matched to a gene. Written as DNA, the CDR3 is TGTGCCAGCAGCGTAGGGGACAGGGGGCCATACGAGCAGTACTTC. The encoded protein is CASSVGDRGPYEQYF.

V and J are TRBV7-6 and TRBJ2-1; 8 nucleotides agree with TRBD2. The CDR3 is 21 residues long. Germline V gene lookup returns CDR1 SGHVS and CDR2 FNYEAQ. V lost 1 base to trimming and J lost 5 bases; unmatched junction nucleotides: 22. CDR3 loop: CASSLVGVAERESRLDNEQFF. CDR3 in DNA: TGTGCCAGCAGCTTAGTAGGGGTTGCGGAGCGGGAGAGTCGGTTGGACAATGAGCAGTTCTTC.

The genes are TRBV4-3 and TRBJ2-1; 10 bases are a match to TRBD2. The trim removed 6 bases at V and 7 bases at J, leaving 6 bases unmatched. The CDR3 consists of 14 residues. CDR1 is LGHNA, CDR2 YSLEER, per germline. DNA of the CDR3: TGCGCCAGCAGGGCTAGCGGGGGCCAAAATGAGCAGTTCTTC. It codes for CASRASGGQNEQFF.

The chain links TRBV15 to TRBJ2-7; 8 bases map to TRBD1. CDR1 and CDR2 from the germline V gene are LNHNV and YYDKDF (reference sequence). The CDR3 length is 17 residues. V was clipped by 0 bases and J by 0 bases; unmatched bases: 7. In DNA, the CDR3 is TGTGCCACCAGCAGAGATTACGGGACAGGATCCTCCTACGAGCAGTACTTC. This sequence encodes CATSRDYGTGSSYEQYF. Variable domain in full (rest from reference TRBV15 and TRBJ2-7): DAMVIQNPRYQVTQFGKPVTLSCSQTLNHNVMYWYQQKSSQAPKLLFHYYDKDFNNEADTPDNFQSRRPNTSFCFLDIRSPGLGDTAMYLCATSRDYGTGSSYEQYFGPGTRLTVT.

The chain employs TRBV7-2 and TRBJ2-2; a weak D match, TRBD2 (5 bases). Trimming took off 2 bases at V and 5 bases at J, with 9 bases between the two ends. Germline V gives CDR1 SGHTA, CDR2 FQGNSA. This CDR3 has 14 residues. The CDR3 region has the DNA TGTGCCAGCAGCTTAACATCGGGGACCGGGGAGCTGTTTTTT. It specifies CASSLTSGTGELFF.

The chain couples TRBV7-2 to TRBJ1-1; maybe TRBD1 (6 bases). The germline V gene has CDR1 SGHTA and CDR2 FQGNSA. The V and J ends lost 5 bases and 0 bases respectively, with 16 bases between them. The CDR3 length is 16 residues. CDR3 loop: CASSPQGQLMNTEAFF. For the CDR3, the DNA is TGTGCCAGCAGCCCCCAGGGACAACTCATGAACACTGAAGCTTTCTTT.

The chain has TRBV20-1 and TRBJ1-2, with TRBD1 identical over 7 bases. This CDR3 is built from 11 residues. Germline V gene data show CDR1 as DFQATT and CDR2 as SNEGSKA (reference sequence). J was trimmed by 4 bases and V by 8 bases; bases with no gene match: 4. For the CDR3, the DNA is TGCAGTACAGGGGCACCCTATGGCTACACCTTC. This sequence encodes CSTGAPYGYTF.

The chain combines TRBV18 with TRBJ2-1; 8 nucleotides line up with TRBD1. Germline lookup yields CDR1 KGHSH and CDR2 LQKENI. CDR3 length: 15 residues. Trimming cost V 5 bases and J 5 bases; bases outside gene matches: 8. CDR3 sequence reads: CASSSPGGANNEQFF. The DNA of the CDR3 is TGTGCCAGCTCATCCCCAGGGGGCGCGAACAATGAGCAGTTCTTC.

This rearrangement joins TRBV10-3 to TRBJ2-7, with a tentative D call TRBD2 (5 bases). From germline, CDR1 is ENHRY and CDR2 SYGVKD. The V end was cut by 4 bases, the J end by 6 bases, with 13 bases between. This CDR3 region has 13 residues. CDR3 coding DNA: TGTGCCATCAGTGGGACGGCTCGGGGCGAGCAGTACTTC. Its protein product is CAISGTARGEQYF.

The chain recombines TRBV7-2 with TRBJ1-6; D is uncertain. CDR1 is SGHTA and CDR2 is FQGNSA in the germline V gene. Trimming left V 5 bases short and J 6 bases short, with 17 bases between. The length of the CDR3 is 16 residues. DNA for the CDR3: TGTGCCAGCAGCCCAAGCGGCACCCTACCTAATTCACCCCTCCACTTT. Translating it yields CASSPSGTLPNSPLHF. Variable domain in full (rest from reference TRBV7-2 and TRBJ1-6): GAGVSQSPSNKVTEKGKDVELRCDPISGHTALYWYRQSLGQGLEFLIYFQGNSAPDKSGLPSDRFSAERTGGSVSTLTIQRTQQEDSAVYLCASSPSGTLPNSPLHFGNGTRLTVT.

The chain is built from TRBV19 and TRBJ2-3, with 7 nucleotides matching TRBD2. The CDR3 length is 15 residues. Germline V lookup: CDR1 LNHDA, CDR2 SQIVND (reference sequence). V lost 5 bases to trimming and J lost 3 bases; unmatched junction nucleotides: 8. The CDR3 is CASSVGGGYTDTQYF. Written as DNA, the CDR3 is TGTGCCAGTAGTGTGGGGGGGGGTTATACAGATACGCAGTATTTT.

The rearrangement links TRBV15 to TRBJ2-2, with 7 bases identical to TRBD1. V was pared by 0 bases and J by 6 bases, with 7 bases of the junction left unmatched. Germline V gene sequence: CDR1 LNHNV, CDR2 YYDKDF (reference sequence). The CDR3 consists of 16 residues. The CDR3 sequence is CATSREGTGAAGELFF. The CDR3, as DNA: TGTGCCACCAGCAGAGAGGGAACAGGGGCGGCCGGGGAGCTGTTTTTT. The complete variable domain, with remaining parts taken from reference TRBV15 and TRBJ2-2, reads DAMVIQNPRYQVTQFGKPVTLSCSQTLNHNVMYWYQQKSSQAPKLLFHYYDKDFNNEADTPDNFQSRRPNTSFCFLDIRSPGLGDTAMYLCATSREGTGAAGELFFGEGSRLTVL.

The chain combines TRBV7-9 with TRBJ1-4; 10 bases fit TRBD1. With V trimmed by 3 bases and J by 0 bases, 7 bases remained unmatched. The germline V gene has CDR1 SEHNR and CDR2 FQNEAQ (reference sequence). This CDR3 spans 18 amino acids. CDR3 sequence (DNA): TGTGCCAGCAGCTTCTGGACAGGGGGTTCTGCAACTAATGAAAAACTGTTTTTT. Its translation is CASSFWTGGSATNEKLFF.

The V and J genes are TRBV4-2 and TRBJ2-1, with 15 nucleotides matching TRBD2. With V trimmed by 5 bases and J by 5 bases, 4 bases remained unmatched. This CDR3 region has 16 residues. In germline, CDR1 is LGHNA, CDR2 YNFKEQ. In nucleotides, the CDR3 is TGTGCCAGCAGCGGGGGACTAGCGGGAGGAAACAATGAGCAGTTCTTC. This translates into CASSGGLAGGNNEQFF.

The chain combines TRBV9 with TRBJ2-1; TRBD2 agrees at 7 bases. The CDR3 sequence is 14 residues long. J lost 6 bases, V lost 4 bases, and 7 bases had no gene match. Looked up from germline, CDR1 is SGDLS and CDR2 is YYNGEE. The CDR3 DNA is TGTGCCAGCAGCCCGGGACTACAATTCAATGAGCAGTTCTTC. Its protein product is CASSPGLQFNEQFF.

CDR3 DNA: TGTGCCAGCAGGATAGGACAGGGAAGCACAGATACGCAGTATTTT. This encodes CASRIGQGSTDTQYF. The chain joins TRBV7-9 to TRBJ2-3, with 8 positions matching TRBD1. The CDR3 contains 15 residues. With V trimmed by 6 bases and J by 0 bases, 5 bases remained unmatched. The germline V gene encodes CDR1 SEHNR and CDR2 FQNEAQ (reference sequence).

This clone was recorded once. This chain joins TRBV18 and TRBJ1-1; 9 nucleotides align to TRBD1. Unmatched junction bases numbered 14, after V lost 3 bases and J lost 0 bases. This CDR3 is built from 19 residues. Germline V lookup: CDR1 KGHSH, CDR2 LQKENI. CDR3 nucleotides: TGTGCCAGCTCACCTCCCAACCCCGGGACAGGGAGCGTGAACACTGAAGCTTTCTTT. The encoded protein is CASSPPNPGTGSVNTEAFF.

The chain uses TRBV6-6 and TRBJ2-7; 9 bases agree with TRBD2. Losses at the gene ends were 2 bases for V and 3 bases for J; bases not matched to a gene: 2. The germline CDR1 and CDR2 sequences are MNHNY and SVGAGI (reference sequence). The CDR3 is made up of 14 amino acids. CDR3 in DNA: TGTGCCAGCAGTTACGGTAGCGGGAGCTACGAGCAGTACTTC. Its translation: CASSYGSGSYEQYF.

As to this clone: At the DNA level, this CDR3 is encoded by other sequences in the same sample as well. The V call is TRBV4-1, the J call TRBJ2-7, with D possibly matching TRBD1 (5 bases). Trimming removed 4 bases from V and 0 bases from J, with 10 bases in between. In germline, CDR1 is MGHRA, CDR2 YSYEKL. CDR3 size: 14 residues. CDR3: CASSRDSSSYEQYF. The CDR3 DNA is TGCGCCAGCAGCCGCGACAGTAGCTCCTACGAGCAGTACTTC.

This chain links TRBV10-3 with TRBJ1-1; D is ambiguous. V shed 3 bases and J shed 2 bases, with 4 bases lying between them. Germline values: CDR1 ENHRY, CDR2 SYGVKD. The CDR3 runs 12 residues. CDR3 bases: TGTGCCATCAGTGACAAAAACACTGAAGCTTTCTTT. Translated: CAISDKNTEAFF.

The rearrangement uses TRBV14 and TRBJ2-7; tentatively, D is TRBD2 (7 bases). The V and J ends lost 5 bases and 2 bases respectively, with 16 bases between them. Germline CDR1 is SGHDN and CDR2 is FVKESK. The CDR3 has 15 amino acids. The CDR3 DNA is TGTGCCAGCAGCTACAGCGGGACAACTACCTACGAGCAGTACTTC. Translating it yields CASSYSGTTTYEQYF.

J is TRBJ2-1 and V is TRBV6-1; 13 bases map to TRBD2. The V and J ends lost 6 bases and 7 bases, in that order; junction bases with no gene match: 6. The CDR3 has 15 amino acids. Germline V gene lookup returns CDR1 MNHNS and CDR2 SASEGT. In DNA, the CDR3 is TGTGCCAGCAGGACTAGCGGGGGGCCCAGTAATGAGCAGTTCTTC. The encoded protein is CASRTSGGPSNEQFF.

The gene calls are TRBV7-7 and TRBJ2-3; 7 bases line up with TRBD2. The CDR3 sequence is 14 residues long. CDR1 SSHAT and CDR2 FNYEAQ come from the germline V gene (reference sequence). The V and J ends lost 5 bases and 3 bases, in that order; junction bases with no gene match: 5. The CDR3 region has the DNA TGTGCCAGCAGCCGGGGACTAACAACAGATACGCAGTATTTT. It is translated as CASSRGLTTDTQYF.